The entry below describes one T cell receptor beta chain. Its antigen is still unknown. TCRdb keeps only in-frame clones here, not all; method: immunoSEQ multiplex PCR. The top ten hold over 20% of the sample, which has 35,000 to 50,000 clones, 65% to 75% seen once. The data belong to a study of radiotherapy plus CTLA-4 blockade in lung cancer. Study context: More than 15% of enrolled patients responded objectively, and around 30% had disease control.

Study results and limitations: Best predicting response, reportedly, were early blood T cell clone dynamics, with interferon-beta. Clones of tumor-derived TCRs expanded in blood after radiotherapy plus ipilimumab.

V was cut by 3 bases and J by 6 bases, with 12 bases left in between. CDR1 and CDR2 (germline): SGHDN, FVKESK. CDR3 size: 13 residues. Those with chemo-refractory metastatic non-small-cell lung cancer were treated with focal radiation combined with CTLA-4 blockade using ipilimumab. The sequences come from peripheral blood, collected from a patient treated with radiotherapy plus ipilimumab. The TCR comes from a human donor with non-small cell lung cancer who had a partial response to radiotherapy plus ipilimumab. The V and J genes are TRBV14 and TRBJ2-7, with D tentatively TRBD2 (6 bases). Written as DNA, the CDR3 is TGTGCCAGCAGCCATAGGAGGGTTGGCGAGCAGTACTTC. This codes for CASSHRRVGEQYF.